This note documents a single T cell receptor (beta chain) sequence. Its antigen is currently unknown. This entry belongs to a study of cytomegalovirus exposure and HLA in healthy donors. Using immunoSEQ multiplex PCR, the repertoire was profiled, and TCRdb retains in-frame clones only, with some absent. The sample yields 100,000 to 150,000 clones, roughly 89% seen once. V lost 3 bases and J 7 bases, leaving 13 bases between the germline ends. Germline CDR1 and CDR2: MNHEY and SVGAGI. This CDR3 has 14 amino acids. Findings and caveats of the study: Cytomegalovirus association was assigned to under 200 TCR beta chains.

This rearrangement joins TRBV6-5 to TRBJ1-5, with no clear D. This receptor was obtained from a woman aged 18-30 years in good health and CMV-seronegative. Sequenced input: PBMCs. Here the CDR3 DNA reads TGTGCCAGCAGTTATGGACGGGAGATGCAGCCCCAGCATTTT. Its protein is CASSYGREMQPQHF.